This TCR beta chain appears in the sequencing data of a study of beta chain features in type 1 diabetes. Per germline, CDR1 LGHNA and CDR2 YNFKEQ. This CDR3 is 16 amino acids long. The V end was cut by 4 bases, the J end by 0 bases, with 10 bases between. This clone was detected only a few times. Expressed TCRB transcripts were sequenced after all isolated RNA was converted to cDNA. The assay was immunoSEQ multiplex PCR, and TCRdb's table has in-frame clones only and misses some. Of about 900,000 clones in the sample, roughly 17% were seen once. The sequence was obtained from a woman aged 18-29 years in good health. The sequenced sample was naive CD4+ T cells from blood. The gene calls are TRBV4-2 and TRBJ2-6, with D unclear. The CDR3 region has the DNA TGTGCCAGCAGCCTAAAAGGAAGCTCTGGGGCCAACGTCCTGACTTTC. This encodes CASSLKGSSGANVLTF.